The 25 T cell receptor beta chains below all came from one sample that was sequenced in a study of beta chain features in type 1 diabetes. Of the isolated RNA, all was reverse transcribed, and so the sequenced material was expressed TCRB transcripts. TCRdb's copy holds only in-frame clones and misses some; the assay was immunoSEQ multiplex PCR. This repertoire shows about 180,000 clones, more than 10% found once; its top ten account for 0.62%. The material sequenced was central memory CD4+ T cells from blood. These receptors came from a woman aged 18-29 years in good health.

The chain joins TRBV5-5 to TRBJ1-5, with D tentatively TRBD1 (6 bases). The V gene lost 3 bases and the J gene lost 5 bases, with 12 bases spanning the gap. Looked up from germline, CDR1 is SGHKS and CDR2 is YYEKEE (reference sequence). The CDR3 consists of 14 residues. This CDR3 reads CASSWGTRDQPQHF. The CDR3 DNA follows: TGTGCCAGCAGCTGGGGGACACGAGATCAGCCCCAGCATTTT. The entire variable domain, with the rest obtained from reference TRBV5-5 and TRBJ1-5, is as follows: DAGVTQSPTHLIKTRGQQVTLRCSPISGHKSVSWYQQVLGQGPQFIFQYYEKEERGRGNFPDRFSARQFPNYSSELNVNALLLGDSALYLCASSWGTRDQPQHFGDGTRLSIL.

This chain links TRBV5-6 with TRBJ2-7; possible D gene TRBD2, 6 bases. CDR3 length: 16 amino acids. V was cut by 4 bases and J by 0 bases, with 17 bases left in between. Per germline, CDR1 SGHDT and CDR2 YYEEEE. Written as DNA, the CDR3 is TGTGCCAGCAGCGGCGATATCAAGACTAGCTCCTACGAGCAGTACTTC. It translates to CASSGDIKTSSYEQYF.

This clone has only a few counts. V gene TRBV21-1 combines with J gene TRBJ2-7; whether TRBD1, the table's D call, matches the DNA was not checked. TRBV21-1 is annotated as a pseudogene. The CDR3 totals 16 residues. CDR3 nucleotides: TGTGCCAGCAGCAAAGAACGGGCAGGGGGCAGCTACGAGCAGTACTTC. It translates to CASSKERAGGSYEQYF.

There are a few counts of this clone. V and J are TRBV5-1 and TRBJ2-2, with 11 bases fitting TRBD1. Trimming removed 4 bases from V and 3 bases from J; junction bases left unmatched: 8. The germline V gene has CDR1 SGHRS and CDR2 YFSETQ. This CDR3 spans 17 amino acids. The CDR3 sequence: CASSPRTGGFDTGELFF. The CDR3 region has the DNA TGCGCCAGCAGCCCTCGGACAGGGGGCTTCGACACCGGGGAGCTGTTTTTT. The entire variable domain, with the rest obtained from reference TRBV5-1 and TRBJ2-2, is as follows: KAGVTQTPRYLIKTRGQQVTLSCSPISGHRSVSWYQQTPGQGLQFLFEYFSETQRNKGNFPGRFSGRQFSNSRSEMNVSTLELGDSALYLCASSPRTGGFDTGELFFGEGSRLTVL.

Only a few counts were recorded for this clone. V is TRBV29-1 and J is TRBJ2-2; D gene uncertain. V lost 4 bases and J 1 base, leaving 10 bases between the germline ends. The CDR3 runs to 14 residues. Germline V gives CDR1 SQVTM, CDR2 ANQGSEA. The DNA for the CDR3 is TGCAGCGTTGTAACAAATTTGAACACCGGGGAGCTGTTTTTT. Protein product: CSVVTNLNTGELFF.

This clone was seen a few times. In DNA form, the CDR3 reads TGTGCCAGCACCCGGGACACCTCTGGAAACACCATATATTTT. It codes for CASTRDTSGNTIYF. The chain links TRBV6-6 to TRBJ1-3, with D perhaps TRBD1 (6 bases). The length of the CDR3 is 14 residues. Between the trimmed V and J ends, which lost 7 bases and 0 bases, there was a span of 10 bases. Germline V gene sequence: CDR1 MNHNY, CDR2 SVGAGI (reference sequence).

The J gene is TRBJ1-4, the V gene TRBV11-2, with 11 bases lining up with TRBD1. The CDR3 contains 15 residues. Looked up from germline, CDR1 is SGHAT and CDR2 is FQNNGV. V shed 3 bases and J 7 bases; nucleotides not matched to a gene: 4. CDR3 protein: CASSFTGTGGEKLFF. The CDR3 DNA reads TGTGCCAGCAGCTTCACCGGGACAGGGGGTGAAAAACTGTTTTTT.

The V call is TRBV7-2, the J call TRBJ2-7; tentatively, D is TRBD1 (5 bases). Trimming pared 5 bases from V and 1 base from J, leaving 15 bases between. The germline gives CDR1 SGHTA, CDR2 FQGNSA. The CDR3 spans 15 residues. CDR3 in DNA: TGTGCCAGCAGCGAACAGGCAGATCGATCCTACGAGCAGTACTTC. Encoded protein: CASSEQADRSYEQYF.

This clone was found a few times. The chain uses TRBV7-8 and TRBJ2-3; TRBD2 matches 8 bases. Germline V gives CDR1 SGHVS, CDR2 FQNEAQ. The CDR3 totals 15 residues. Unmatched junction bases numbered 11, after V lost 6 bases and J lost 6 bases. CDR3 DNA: TGTGCCAGCAGAACGCCGGGACGCGGGGGGGATACGCAGTATTTT. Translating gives CASRTPGRGGDTQYF. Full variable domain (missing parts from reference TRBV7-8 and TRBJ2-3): GAGVSQSPRYKVAKRGQDVALRCDPISGHVSLFWYQQALGQGPEFLTYFQNEAQLDKSGLPSDRFFAERPEGSVSTLKIQRTQQEDSAVYLCASRTPGRGGDTQYFGPGTRLTVL.

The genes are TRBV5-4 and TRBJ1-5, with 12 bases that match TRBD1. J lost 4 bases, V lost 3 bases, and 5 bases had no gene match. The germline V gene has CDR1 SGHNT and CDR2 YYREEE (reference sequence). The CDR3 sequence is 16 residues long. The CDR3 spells CASSWGTGGSNQPQHF. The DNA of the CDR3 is TGTGCCAGCAGCTGGGGGACAGGGGGCTCGAATCAGCCCCAGCATTTT.

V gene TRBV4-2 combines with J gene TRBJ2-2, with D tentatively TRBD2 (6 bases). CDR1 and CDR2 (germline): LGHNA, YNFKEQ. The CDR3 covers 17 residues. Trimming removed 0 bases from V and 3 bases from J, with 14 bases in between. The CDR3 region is CASSQDLALVDTGELFF. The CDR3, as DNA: TGTGCCAGCAGCCAAGACCTAGCGCTCGTCGACACCGGGGAGCTGTTTTTT.

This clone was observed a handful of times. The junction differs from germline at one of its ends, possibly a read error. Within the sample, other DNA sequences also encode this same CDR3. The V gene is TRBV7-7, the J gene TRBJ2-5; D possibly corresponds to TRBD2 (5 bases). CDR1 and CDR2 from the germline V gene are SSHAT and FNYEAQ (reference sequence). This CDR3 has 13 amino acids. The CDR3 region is CASSSGIQETQYF. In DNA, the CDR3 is TGTGCTAGCAGCTCGGGAATCCAAGAGACCCAGTACTTC.

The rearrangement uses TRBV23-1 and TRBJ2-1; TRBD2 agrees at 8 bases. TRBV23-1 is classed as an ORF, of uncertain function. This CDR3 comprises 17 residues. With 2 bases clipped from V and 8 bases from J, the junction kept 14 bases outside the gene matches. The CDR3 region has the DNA TGCGCCAGCAGTCAACCCACCGGGAGGGGGGTGTTGGATGAGCAGTTCTTC. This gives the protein CASSQPTGRGVLDEQFF.

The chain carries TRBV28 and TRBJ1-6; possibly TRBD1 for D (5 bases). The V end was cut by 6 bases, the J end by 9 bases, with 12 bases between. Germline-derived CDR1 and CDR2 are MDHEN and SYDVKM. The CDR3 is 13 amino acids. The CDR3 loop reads CASRTALRSPLHF. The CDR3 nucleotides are TGTGCCAGCAGGACAGCGTTGCGTTCACCCCTCCACTTT.

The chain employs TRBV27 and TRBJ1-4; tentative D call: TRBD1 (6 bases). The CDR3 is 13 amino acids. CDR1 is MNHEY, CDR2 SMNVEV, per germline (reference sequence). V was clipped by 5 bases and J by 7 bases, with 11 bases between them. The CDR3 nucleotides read TGTGCCAGCAGTCTTATGGACAGTGAAAAACTGTTTTTT. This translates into CASSLMDSEKLFF.

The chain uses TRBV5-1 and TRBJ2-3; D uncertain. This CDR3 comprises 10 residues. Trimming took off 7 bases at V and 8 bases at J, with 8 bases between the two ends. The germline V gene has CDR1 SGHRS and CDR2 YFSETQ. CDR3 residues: CASSSGTQYF. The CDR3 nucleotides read TGCGCCAGCTCCTCGGGTACGCAGTATTTT.

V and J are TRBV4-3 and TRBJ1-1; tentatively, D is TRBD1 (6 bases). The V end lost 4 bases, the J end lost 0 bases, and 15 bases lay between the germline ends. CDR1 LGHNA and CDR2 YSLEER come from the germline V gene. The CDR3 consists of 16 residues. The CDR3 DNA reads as TGCGCCAGCAGCCCCGGGACACTCAATATGAACACTGAAGCTTTCTTT. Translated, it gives CASSPGTLNMNTEAFF.

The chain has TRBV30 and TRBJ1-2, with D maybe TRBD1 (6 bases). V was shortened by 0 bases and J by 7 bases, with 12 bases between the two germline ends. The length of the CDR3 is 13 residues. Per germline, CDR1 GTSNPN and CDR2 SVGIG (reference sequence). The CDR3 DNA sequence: TGTGCCTGGAGTGTACAGGGCGGGCTTGGCTACACCTTC. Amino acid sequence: CAWSVQGGLGYTF.

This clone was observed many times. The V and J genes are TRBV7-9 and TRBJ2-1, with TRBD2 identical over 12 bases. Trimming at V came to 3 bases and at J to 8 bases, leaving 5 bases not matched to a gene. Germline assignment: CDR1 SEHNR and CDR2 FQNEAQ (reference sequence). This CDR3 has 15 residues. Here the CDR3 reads CASSLASGRAYEQFF. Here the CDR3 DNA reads TGTGCCAGCAGCTTGGCTAGCGGGAGGGCGTATGAGCAGTTCTTC. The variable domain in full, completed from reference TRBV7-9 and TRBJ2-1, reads DTGVSQNPRHKITKRGQNVTFRCDPISEHNRLYWYRQTLGQGPEFLTYFQNEAQLEKSRLLSDRFSAERPKGSFSTLEIQRTEQGDSAMYLCASSLASGRAYEQFFGPGTRLTVL.

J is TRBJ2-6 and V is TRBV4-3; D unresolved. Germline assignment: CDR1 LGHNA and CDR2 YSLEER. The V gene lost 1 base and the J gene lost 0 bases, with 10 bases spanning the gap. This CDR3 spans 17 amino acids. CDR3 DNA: TGCGCCAGCAGCCAAGGGCAGGCCCCCTCTGGGGCCAACGTCCTGACTTTC. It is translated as CASSQGQAPSGANVLTF.

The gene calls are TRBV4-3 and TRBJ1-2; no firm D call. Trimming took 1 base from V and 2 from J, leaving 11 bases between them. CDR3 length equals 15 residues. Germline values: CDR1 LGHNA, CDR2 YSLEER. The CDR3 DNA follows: TGCGCCAGCAGCCAAGTTCTAAAACGCAACTATGGCTACACCTTC. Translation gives CASSQVLKRNYGYTF.

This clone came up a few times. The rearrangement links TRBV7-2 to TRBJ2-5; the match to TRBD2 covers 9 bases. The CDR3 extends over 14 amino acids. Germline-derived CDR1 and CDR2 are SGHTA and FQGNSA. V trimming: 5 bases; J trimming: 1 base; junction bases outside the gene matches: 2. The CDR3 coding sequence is TGTGCCAGCAGCCCGGGACTAGCCCAAGAGACCCAGTACTTC. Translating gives CASSPGLAQETQYF.

The CDR3 loop reads CASSSPPGQGQFF. The CDR3 DNA follows: TGTGCCAGCAGTTCGCCCCCGGGACAAGGGCAGTTCTTC. This rearrangement joins TRBV7-2 to TRBJ2-1, with D possibly being TRBD1 (6 bases). Germline V gene lookup returns CDR1 SGHTA and CDR2 FQGNSA. V lost 6 bases, J lost 12 bases, and 18 bases lay in between. The CDR3 has 13 residues.

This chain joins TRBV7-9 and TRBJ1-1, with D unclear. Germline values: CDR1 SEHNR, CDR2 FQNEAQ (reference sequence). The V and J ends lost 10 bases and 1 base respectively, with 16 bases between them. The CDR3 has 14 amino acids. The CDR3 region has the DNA TGTGCCATGGACCTCGGAGGGAGGAACACTGAAGCTTTCTTT. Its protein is CAMDLGGRNTEAFF. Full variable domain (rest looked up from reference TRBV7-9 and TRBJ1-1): DTGVSQNPRHKITKRGQNVTFRCDPISEHNRLYWYRQTLGQGPEFLTYFQNEAQLEKSRLLSDRFSAERPKGSFSTLEIQRTEQGDSAMYLCAMDLGGRNTEAFFGQGTRLTVV.

CDR3 sequence reads: CASSPSDSKLSETQYF. In DNA, the CDR3 is TGTGCCAGCAGCCCGTCGGACAGCAAACTTTCGGAGACCCAGTACTTC. The rearrangement links TRBV7-9 to TRBJ2-5, with D possibly TRBD1 on 6 matching bases. This CDR3 has 16 residues. V was shortened by 5 bases and J by 5 bases, with 21 bases between the two germline ends. Germline assignment: CDR1 SEHNR and CDR2 FQNEAQ (reference sequence).